Reported below is one T cell receptor beta chain. Its target is unknown. Germline CDR1 is ENHRY and CDR2 is SYGVKD. Trimming at V came to 3 bases and at J to 5 bases, leaving 10 bases not matched to a gene. This CDR3 comprises 15 residues. The sample is drawn from a study of cytomegalovirus exposure and HLA in healthy donors. Overall study findings and caveats: Analysis was carried out at a later point, and it linked a missense DCLRE1C variant to TCR beta V- and J-gene trimming. Highly shared variants forming one cluster were likely a sequencing artifact.

The PCR had 60 Vbeta and 13 Jbeta primers. Sequencing was performed with immunoSEQ multiplex PCR; in TCRdb, only in-frame clones are kept and a portion is missing. The table lists about 120,000 clones. The clonotype comes from a man younger than 35 in good health and CMV-seronegative. Sequencing was done on a sample of PBMCs. The chain employs TRBV10-3 and TRBJ2-7; 7 bases map to TRBD1. The chain's CDR3 is CAISDPGRGFDEQYF. The CDR3 DNA follows: TGTGCCATCAGTGATCCGGGCAGGGGGTTCGACGAGCAGTACTTC.